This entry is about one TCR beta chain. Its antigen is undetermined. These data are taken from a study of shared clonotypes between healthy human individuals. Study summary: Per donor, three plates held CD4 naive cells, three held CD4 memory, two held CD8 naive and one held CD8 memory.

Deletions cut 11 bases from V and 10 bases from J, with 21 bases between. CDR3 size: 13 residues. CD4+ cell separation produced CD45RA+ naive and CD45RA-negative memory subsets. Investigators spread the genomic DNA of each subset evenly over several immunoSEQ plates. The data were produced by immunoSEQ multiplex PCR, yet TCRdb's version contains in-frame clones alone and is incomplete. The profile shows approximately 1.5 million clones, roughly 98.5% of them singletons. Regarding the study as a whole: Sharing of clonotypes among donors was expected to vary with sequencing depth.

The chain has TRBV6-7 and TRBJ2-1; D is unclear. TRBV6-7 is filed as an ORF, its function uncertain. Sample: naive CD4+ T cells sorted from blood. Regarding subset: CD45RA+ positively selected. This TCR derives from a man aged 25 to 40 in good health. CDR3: CAGHLWSSQEQFF. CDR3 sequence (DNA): TGTGCCGGCCACCTATGGTCTAGTCAGGAGCAGTTCTTC.